The T cell receptor (beta chain) under discussion was sequenced for a study of T-cell reconstitution after alpha-beta-depleted transplantation in children. Preparation of the TCRbeta library was carried out with unique molecular identifiers. MiXCR, applied by TCRdb to the PCR reads, yields one record per CDR3 protein. The profile shows 200,000 to 300,000 distinct CDR3 sequences, about 12% of them singletons. This clonotype was recorded at least ten times. V was cut by 4 bases and J by 0 bases, with 13 bases left in between. Per the germline V gene, CDR1 is SEHNR and CDR2 is FQNEAQ (reference sequence). The CDR3 has 15 residues.

V usage is TRBV7-9 and J usage is TRBJ2-7; D is possibly TRBD2 (6 bases). The sample here was PBMCs from the stem cell graft donor, taken from the stem cell graft. The receptor's source is a human donor who donated a stem cell graft to a child with acute lymphoblastic leukemia. The DNA for the CDR3 is TGTGCCAGCAGCTCCCTAGCGCACCGCTCCTACGAGCAGTACTTC. This codes for CASSSLAHRSYEQYF.